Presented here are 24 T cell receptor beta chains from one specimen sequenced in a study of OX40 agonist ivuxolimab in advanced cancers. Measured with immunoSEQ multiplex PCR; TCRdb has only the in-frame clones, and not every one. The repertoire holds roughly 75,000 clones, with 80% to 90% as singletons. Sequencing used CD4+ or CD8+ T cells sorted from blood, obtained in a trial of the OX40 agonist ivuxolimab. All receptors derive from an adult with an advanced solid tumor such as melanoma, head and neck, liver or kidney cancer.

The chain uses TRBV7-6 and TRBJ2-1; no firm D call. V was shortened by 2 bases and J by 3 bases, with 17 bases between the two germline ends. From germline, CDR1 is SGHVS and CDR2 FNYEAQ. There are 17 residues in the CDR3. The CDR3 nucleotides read TGTGCCAGCAGCTTATGGGAACAGATATCGGGCTACAATGAGCAGTTCTTC. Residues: CASSLWEQISGYNEQFF.

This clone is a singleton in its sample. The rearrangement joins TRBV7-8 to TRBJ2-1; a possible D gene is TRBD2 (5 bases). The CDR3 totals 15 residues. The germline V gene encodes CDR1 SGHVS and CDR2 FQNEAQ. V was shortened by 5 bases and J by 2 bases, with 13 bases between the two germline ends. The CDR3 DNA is TGTGCCAGCAGCGACGGGGAGAGTGCCTACAATGAGCAGTTCTTC. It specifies CASSDGESAYNEQFF.

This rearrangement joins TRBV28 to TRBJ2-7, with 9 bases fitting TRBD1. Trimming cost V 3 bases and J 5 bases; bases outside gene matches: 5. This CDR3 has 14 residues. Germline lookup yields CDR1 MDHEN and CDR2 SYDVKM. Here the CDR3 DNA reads TGTGCCAGCAGTTTCGGGACAGGGTCCCACGAGCAGTACTTC. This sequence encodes CASSFGTGSHEQYF. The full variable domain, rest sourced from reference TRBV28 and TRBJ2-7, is DVKVTQSSRYLVKRTGEKVFLECVQDMDHENMFWYRQDPGLGLRLIYFSYDVKMKEKGDIPEGYSVSREKKERFSLILESASTNQTSMYLCASSFGTGSHEQYFGPGTRLTVT.

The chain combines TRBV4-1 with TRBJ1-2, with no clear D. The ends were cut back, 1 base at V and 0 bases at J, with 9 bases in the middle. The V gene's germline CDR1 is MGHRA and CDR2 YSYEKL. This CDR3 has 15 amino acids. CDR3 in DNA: TGCGCCAGCAGCCAAGCTACAGATGCTAACTATGGCTACACCTTC. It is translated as CASSQATDANYGYTF.

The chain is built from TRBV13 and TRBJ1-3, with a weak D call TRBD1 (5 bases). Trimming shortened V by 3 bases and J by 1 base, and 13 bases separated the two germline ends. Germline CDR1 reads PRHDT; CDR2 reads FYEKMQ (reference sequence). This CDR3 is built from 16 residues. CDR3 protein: CASSFGTEGSGNTIYF. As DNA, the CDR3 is TGTGCCAGCAGCTTCGGGACGGAAGGTTCTGGAAACACCATATATTTT. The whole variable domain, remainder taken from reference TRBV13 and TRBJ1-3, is AAGVIQSPRHLIKEKRETATLKCYPIPRHDTVYWYQQGPGQDPQFLISFYEKMQSDKGSIPDRFSAQQFSDYHSELNMSSLELGDSALYFCASSFGTEGSGNTIYFGEGSWLTVV.

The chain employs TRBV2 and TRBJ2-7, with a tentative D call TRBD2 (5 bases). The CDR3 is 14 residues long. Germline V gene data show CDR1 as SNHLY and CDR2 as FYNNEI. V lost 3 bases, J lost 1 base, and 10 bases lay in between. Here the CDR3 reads CASSDPGDSYEQYF. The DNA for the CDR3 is TGTGCCAGCAGTGACCCCGGGGATTCCTACGAGCAGTACTTC.

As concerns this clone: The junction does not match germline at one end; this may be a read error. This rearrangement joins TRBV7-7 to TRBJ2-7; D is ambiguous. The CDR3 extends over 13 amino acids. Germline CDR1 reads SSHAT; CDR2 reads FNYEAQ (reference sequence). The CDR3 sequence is CASSLAINYEQYF. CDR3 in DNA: TGTGCTAGCAGCTTAGCTATTAACTACGAGCAGTACTTC. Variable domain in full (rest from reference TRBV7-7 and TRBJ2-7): GAGVSQSPRYKVTKRGQDVTLRCDPISSHATLYWYQQALGQGPEFLTYFNYEAQPDKSGLPSDRFSAERPEGSISTLTIQRTEQRDSAMYRCASSLAINYEQYFGPGTRLTVT.

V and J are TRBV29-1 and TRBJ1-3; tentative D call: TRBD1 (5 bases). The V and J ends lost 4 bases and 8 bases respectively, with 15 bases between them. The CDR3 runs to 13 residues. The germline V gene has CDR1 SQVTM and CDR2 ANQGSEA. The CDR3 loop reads CSVAVGTSDTIYF. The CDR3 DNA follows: TGCAGCGTTGCAGTTGGGACCTCGGACACCATATATTTT.

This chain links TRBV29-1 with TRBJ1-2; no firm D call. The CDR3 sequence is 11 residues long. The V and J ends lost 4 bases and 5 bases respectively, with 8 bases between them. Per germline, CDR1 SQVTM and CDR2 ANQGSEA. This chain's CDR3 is CSVATEYGYTF. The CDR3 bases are TGCAGCGTTGCTACAGAGTATGGCTACACCTTC. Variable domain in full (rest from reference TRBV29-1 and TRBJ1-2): SAVISQKPSRDICQRGTSLTIQCQVDSQVTMMFWYRQQPGQSLTLIATANQGSEATYESGFVIDKFPISRPNLTFSTLTVSNMSPEDSSIYLCSVATEYGYTFGSGTRLTVV.

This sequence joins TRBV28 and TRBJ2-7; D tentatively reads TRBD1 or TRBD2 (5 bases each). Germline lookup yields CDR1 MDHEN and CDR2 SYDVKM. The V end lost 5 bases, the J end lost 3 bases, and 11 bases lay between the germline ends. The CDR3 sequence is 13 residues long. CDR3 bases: TGTGCCAGCAGTCCGGGACCGGACTACGAGCAGTACTTC. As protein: CASSPGPDYEQYF.

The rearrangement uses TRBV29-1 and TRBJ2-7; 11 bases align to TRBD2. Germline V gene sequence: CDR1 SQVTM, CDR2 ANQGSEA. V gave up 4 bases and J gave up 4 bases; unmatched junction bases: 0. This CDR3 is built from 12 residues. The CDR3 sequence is CSVGLAGYEQYF. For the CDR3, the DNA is TGCAGCGTTGGACTAGCGGGGTACGAGCAGTACTTC.

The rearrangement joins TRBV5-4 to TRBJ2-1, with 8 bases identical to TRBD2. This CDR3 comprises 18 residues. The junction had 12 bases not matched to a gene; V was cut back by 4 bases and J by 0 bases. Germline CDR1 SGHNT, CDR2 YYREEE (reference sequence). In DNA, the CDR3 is TGTGCCAGCAGCCCTCTAGCGGGCCTACTAAGCTCCTACAATGAGCAGTTCTTC. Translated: CASSPLAGLLSSYNEQFF.

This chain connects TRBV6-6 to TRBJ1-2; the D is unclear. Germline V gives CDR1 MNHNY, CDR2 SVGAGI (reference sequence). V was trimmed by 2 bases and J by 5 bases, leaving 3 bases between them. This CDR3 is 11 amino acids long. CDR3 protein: CASSYDYGYTF. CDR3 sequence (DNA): TGTGCCAGCAGTTACGATTATGGCTACACCTTC.

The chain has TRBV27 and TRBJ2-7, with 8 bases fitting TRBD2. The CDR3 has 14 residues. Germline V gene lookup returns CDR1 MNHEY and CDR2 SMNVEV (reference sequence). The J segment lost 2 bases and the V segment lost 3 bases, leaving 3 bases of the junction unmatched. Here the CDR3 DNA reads TGTGCCAGCAGTTTTATAGCGGGAACCTACGAGCAGTACTTC. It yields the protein CASSFIAGTYEQYF.

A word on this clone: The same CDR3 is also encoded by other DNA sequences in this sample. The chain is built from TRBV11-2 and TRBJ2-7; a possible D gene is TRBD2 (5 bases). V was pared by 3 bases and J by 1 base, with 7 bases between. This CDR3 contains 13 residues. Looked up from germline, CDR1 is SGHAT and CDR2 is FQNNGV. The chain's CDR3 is CASSFQRSYEQYF. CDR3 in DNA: TGTGCCAGCAGCTTCCAGCGGTCCTACGAGCAGTACTTC.

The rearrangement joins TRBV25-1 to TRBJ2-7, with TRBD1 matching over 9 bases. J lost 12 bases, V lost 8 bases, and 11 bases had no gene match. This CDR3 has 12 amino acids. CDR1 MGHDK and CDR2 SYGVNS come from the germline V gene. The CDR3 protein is CASRLGTGYSYF. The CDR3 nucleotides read TGTGCCAGCCGCCTGGGGACAGGGTATTCGTACTTC.

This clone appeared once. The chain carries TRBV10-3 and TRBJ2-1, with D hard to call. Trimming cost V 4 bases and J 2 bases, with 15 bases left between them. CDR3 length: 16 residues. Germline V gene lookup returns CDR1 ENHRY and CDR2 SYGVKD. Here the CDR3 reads CAISVDSDRAYNEQFF. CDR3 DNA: TGTGCCATCAGTGTTGACTCGGACCGAGCCTACAATGAGCAGTTCTTC.

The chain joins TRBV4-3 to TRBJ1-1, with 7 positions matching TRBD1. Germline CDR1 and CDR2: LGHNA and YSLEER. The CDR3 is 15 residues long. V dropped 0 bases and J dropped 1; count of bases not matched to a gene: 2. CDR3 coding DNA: TGCGCCAGCAGCCAAGATGAGGGGGCGAACACTGAAGCTTTCTTT. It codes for CASSQDEGANTEAFF.

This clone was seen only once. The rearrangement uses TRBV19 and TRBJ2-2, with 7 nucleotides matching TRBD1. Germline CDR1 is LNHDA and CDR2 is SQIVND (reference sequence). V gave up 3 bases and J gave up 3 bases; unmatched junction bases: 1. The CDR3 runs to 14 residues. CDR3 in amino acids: CASSMDRYTGELFF. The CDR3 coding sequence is TGTGCCAGTAGTATGGACAGGTACACCGGGGAGCTGTTTTTT.

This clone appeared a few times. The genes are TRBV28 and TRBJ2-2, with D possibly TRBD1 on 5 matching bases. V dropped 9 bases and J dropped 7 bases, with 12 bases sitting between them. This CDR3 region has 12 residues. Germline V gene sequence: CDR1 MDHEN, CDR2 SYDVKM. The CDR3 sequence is CASSGQDGELFF. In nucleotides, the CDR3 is TGTGCCAGTTCAGGGCAGGACGGGGAGCTGTTTTTT.

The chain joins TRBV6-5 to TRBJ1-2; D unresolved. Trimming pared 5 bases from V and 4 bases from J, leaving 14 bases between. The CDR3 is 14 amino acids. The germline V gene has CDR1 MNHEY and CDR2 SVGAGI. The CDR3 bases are TGTGCCAGCAGTCTACTTAGGGCAGCCTATGGCTACACCTTC. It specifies CASSLLRAAYGYTF.

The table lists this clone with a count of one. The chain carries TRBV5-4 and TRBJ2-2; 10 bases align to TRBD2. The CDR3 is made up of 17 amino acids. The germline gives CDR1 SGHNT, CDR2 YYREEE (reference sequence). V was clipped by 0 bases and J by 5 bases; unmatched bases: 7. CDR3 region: CASSLGLAGVYTGELFF. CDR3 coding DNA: TGTGCCAGCAGCTTGGGTCTAGCGGGGGTTTATACCGGGGAGCTGTTTTTT.

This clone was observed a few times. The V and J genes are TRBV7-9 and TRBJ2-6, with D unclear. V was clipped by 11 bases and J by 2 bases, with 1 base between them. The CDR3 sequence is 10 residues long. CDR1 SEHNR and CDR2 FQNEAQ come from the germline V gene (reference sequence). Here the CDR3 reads CAPGANVLTF. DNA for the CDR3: TGTGCCCCTGGGGCCAACGTCCTGACTTTC. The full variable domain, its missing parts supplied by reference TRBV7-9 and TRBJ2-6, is DTGVSQNPRHKITKRGQNVTFRCDPISEHNRLYWYRQTLGQGPEFLTYFQNEAQLEKSRLLSDRFSAERPKGSFSTLEIQRTEQGDSAMYLCAPGANVLTFGAGSRLTVL.

The CDR3 region has the DNA TGTGCCAGCAGGGAGGGCAGGGGCAACGAGCAGTACTTC. Residues: CASREGRGNEQYF. V usage is TRBV6-1 and J usage is TRBJ2-7, with D possibly called TRBD1 or TRBD2 (6 bases each). CDR1 MNHNS and CDR2 SASEGT come from the germline V gene. The CDR3 totals 13 residues. V dropped 6 bases and J dropped 5 bases, with 14 bases sitting between them.